The 2 T cell receptor beta chains presented below share a single source sample, sequenced in a study of CD8+ T cells in alopecia areata. Described treatment: oral pan-JAK inhibitor, 5-10 mg twice daily. In each case, RNA was isolated and then reverse transcribed into cDNA as the sequencing template. Using immunoSEQ multiplex PCR, the repertoire was profiled, and TCRdb retains in-frame clones only, with some absent. The table includes 95,000 to 100,000 clones, about 61% detected once. The specimen comprised CD8+ T cells sorted from blood, sampled at approximately week 60, from a patient treated with tofacitinib. These receptors were collected from a human donor with alopecia areata.

V usage is TRBV5-6 and J usage is TRBJ1-6, with D perhaps matching TRBD1 (6 bases). Per the germline V gene, CDR1 is SGHDT and CDR2 is YYEEEE. V was pared by 4 bases and J by 9 bases, with 20 bases between. This CDR3 is built from 16 residues. The CDR3 nucleotides read TGTGCCAGCAGCCCCGACAAAAACAGGGTTGGTTCACCCCTCCACTTT. Amino acids: CASSPDKNRVGSPLHF.

This clone has just a few counts. The gene calls are TRBV5-6 and TRBJ2-1, with a possible D match to TRBD1 (5 bases). The germline gives CDR1 SGHDT, CDR2 YYEEEE. The CDR3 has 13 residues. Trimming cost V 6 bases and J 8 bases, with 15 bases left between them. The CDR3 DNA reads TGTGCCAGCACCTCTATCTTGACAGATGAGCAGTTCTTC. Translating it yields CASTSILTDEQFF.